This paragraph reports one T cell receptor (beta chain). The sample comes from a study of blood T cell repertoires in COVID-19. Turning to the study itself: PBMCs, B-cell-depleted T cells, or T cells were the source of the cDNA or gDNA that made up the material.

Libraries were prepared by immunoSEQ multiplex PCR; TCRdb keeps only in-frame clonotypes and omits some of them. The sample lists about 360,000 clones; over 75% were seen once. Recovered status applied to Cohort 3 donors who had two consecutive negative PCRs. It also applied to those with clearance or with symptom resolution. Germline lookup yields CDR1 SGHRS and CDR2 YFSETQ. V shed 5 bases and J shed 0 bases, with 6 bases lying between them. The CDR3 runs to 13 residues. This chain uses TRBV5-1 with TRBJ1-3; D gene uncertain. The sample consisted of PBMCs or T cells enriched from blood (not recorded which). The TCR originated in a man aged 25-45 years who had recovered from COVID-19. CDR3 protein: CASRTSSGNTIYF. The CDR3, as DNA: TGCGCCAGCAGGACAAGCTCTGGAAACACCATATATTTT.